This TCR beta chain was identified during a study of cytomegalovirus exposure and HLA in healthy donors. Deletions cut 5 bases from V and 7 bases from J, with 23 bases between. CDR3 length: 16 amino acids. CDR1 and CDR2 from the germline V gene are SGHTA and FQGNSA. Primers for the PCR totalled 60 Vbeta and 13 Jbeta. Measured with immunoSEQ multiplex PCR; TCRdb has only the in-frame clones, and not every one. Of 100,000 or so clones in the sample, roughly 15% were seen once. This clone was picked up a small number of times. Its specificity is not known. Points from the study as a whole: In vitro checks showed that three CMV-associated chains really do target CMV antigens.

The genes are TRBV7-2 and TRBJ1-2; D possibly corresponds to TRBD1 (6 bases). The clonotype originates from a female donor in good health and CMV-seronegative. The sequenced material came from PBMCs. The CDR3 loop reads CASSLSSRAGVVGYTF. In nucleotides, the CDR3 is TGTGCCAGCAGCCTTAGTTCGCGGGCAGGGGTTGTTGGCTACACCTTC.